This entry lists 17 T cell receptor beta chains sequenced from one sample in a study of T cell repertoires in cytomegalovirus infection. Each CDR3 protein gets one entry after TCRdb re-called the reads with MiXCR. The sample consists of more than 650,000 distinct CDR3 sequences, less than 40% of them appearing once. Sequenced: PBMCs. The source is a human donor in good health (CMV status not recorded). Some clones in this sample may be carry-over from other donors' samples.

The sample holds one count of this clonotype. The rearrangement links TRBV12-3 or TRBV12-4 to TRBJ2-3; 10 nucleotides align to TRBD2. V trimming: 2 bases; J trimming: 4 bases; junction bases outside the gene matches: 12. The length of the CDR3 is 18 residues. The CDR3: CASSLLNRTSGRPDTQYF. The CDR3 bases are TGTGCCAGCAGTTTACTAAACAGGACTAGCGGCCGACCAGATACGCAGTATTTT.

The chain combines TRBV10-3 with TRBJ1-2; 7 bases line up with TRBD1. V lost 2 bases, J lost 6 bases, and 0 bases stayed unmatched. This CDR3 spans 12 amino acids. Germline loops: CDR1 ENHRY, CDR2 SYGVKD. Here the CDR3 reads CAISETGDGYTF. The CDR3 DNA is TGTGCCATCAGTGAGACAGGGGATGGCTACACCTTC.

This clonotype has ten or more counts. For the CDR3, the DNA is TGTGCCAGCAGCCCTCGGCCAGGACGGAGTACCGGGGGCGAGCAGTACTTC. Encoded protein: CASSPRPGRSTGGEQYF. The chain recombines TRBV7-6 with TRBJ2-7, with D possibly matching TRBD2 (6 bases). The CDR3 is 17 residues long. With 5 bases removed from V and 6 bases from J, the gap between germline ends came to 26 bases. Germline V lookup: CDR1 SGHVS, CDR2 FNYEAQ.

J is TRBJ1-6 and V is TRBV5-8; D is perhaps TRBD1 (5 bases). From germline, CDR1 is SGHTS and CDR2 YDEGEE. The CDR3 contains 14 residues. The germline V and J ends were trimmed by 2 bases and 7 bases, with 10 bases remaining between them. The DNA of the CDR3 is TGTGCCAGCAGCTTCACAAGGGGAAATTCACCCCTCCACTTT. It codes for CASSFTRGNSPLHF.

This chain uses TRBV5-4 with TRBJ2-2; tentative D call: TRBD2 (6 bases). The CDR3 contains 16 residues. Germline V gene data show CDR1 as SGHNT and CDR2 as YYREEE (reference sequence). Between the trimmed V and J ends, which lost 0 bases and 3 bases, there was a span of 12 bases. The CDR3 is CASSLAGRGYTGELFF. CDR3 nucleotides: TGTGCCAGCAGCTTGGCCGGGAGAGGGTACACCGGGGAGCTGTTTTTT.

Only a few counts were recorded for this clonotype. The genes are TRBV2 and TRBJ1-5; TRBD1 agrees at 8 bases. J lost 6 bases, V lost 3 bases, and 1 base had no gene match. In germline, CDR1 is SNHLY, CDR2 FYNNEI. The CDR3 length is 13 residues. The CDR3 nucleotides read TGTGCCAGCAGTGACCAGGGGGCTCAGCCCCAGCATTTT. Translation: CASSDQGAQPQHF. The full variable domain, completed using reference TRBV2 and TRBJ1-5, is EPEVTQTPSHQVTQMGQEVILRCVPISNHLYFYWYRQILGQKVEFLVSFYNNEISEKSEIFDDQFSVERPDGSNFTLKIRSTKLEDSAMYFCASSDQGAQPQHFGDGTRLSIL.

The sample holds a few counts of this clonotype. The V call is TRBV19, the J call TRBJ2-3; unclear D gene. V was pared by 3 bases and J by 4 bases, with 8 bases between. The CDR3 is 13 amino acids. CDR1 LNHDA and CDR2 SQIVND come from the germline V gene (reference sequence). The CDR3 spells CASSIEVADTQYF. The CDR3 bases are TGTGCCAGTAGTATTGAGGTGGCAGATACGCAGTATTTT.

V usage is TRBV4-1 and J usage is TRBJ1-5; TRBD1 matches at 7 bases. The CDR3 is 15 residues long. CDR1 MGHRA and CDR2 YSYEKL come from the germline V gene. Germline trimming cut 2 bases from V and 5 bases from J; bases unmatched to any gene: 6. CDR3 residues: CASSQMEQGYQPQHF. In nucleotides, the CDR3 is TGCGCCAGCAGCCAAATGGAACAGGGGTATCAGCCCCAGCATTTT.

In its sample, this clonotype was seen a few times. V gene TRBV7-2 combines with J gene TRBJ2-7, with TRBD1 identical over 9 bases. There are 14 residues in the CDR3. From germline, CDR1 is SGHTA and CDR2 FQGNSA. V dropped 5 bases and J dropped 6; count of bases not matched to a gene: 8. The CDR3 reads CASSPSGTGREQYF. The DNA for the CDR3 is TGTGCCAGCAGCCCGTCCGGGACAGGGCGCGAGCAGTACTTC. Full variable domain (remainder filled in from reference TRBV7-2 and TRBJ2-7): GAGVSQSPSNKVTEKGKDVELRCDPISGHTALYWYRQSLGQGLEFLIYFQGNSAPDKSGLPSDRFSAERTGGSVSTLTIQRTQQEDSAVYLCASSPSGTGREQYFGPGTRLTVT.

The CDR3 here is CASKGTGGRNQPQHF. In nucleotides, the CDR3 is TGTGCCAGTAAAGGGACAGGAGGACGCAATCAGCCCCAGCATTTT. This chain joins TRBV19 and TRBJ1-5, with 8 nucleotides matching TRBD1. With 7 bases clipped from V and 2 bases from J, the junction kept 7 bases outside the gene matches. The CDR3 consists of 15 residues. Germline loops: CDR1 LNHDA, CDR2 SQIVND (reference sequence).

This clonotype was detected ten times or more. This chain joins TRBV20-1 and TRBJ2-1; 7 bases are a match to TRBD2. Looked up from germline, CDR1 is DFQATT and CDR2 is SNEGSKA (reference sequence). The CDR3 length is 13 residues. The junction had 3 bases not matched to a gene; V was cut back by 0 bases and J by 7 bases. The CDR3 spells CSARDRGVNEQFF. CDR3 bases: TGCAGTGCTAGAGATCGGGGGGTAAATGAGCAGTTCTTC.

The chain recombines TRBV16 with TRBJ1-1, with 7 nucleotides matching TRBD1. The CDR3 sequence is 15 residues long. Germline V gene sequence: CDR1 KGHSY, CDR2 FQNENV. V was clipped by 2 bases and J by 2 bases; unmatched bases: 5. CDR3 loop: CASSQQGQINTEAFF. The CDR3 DNA follows: TGTGCCAGCAGCCAACAGGGACAGATTAACACTGAAGCTTTCTTT.

V is TRBV20-1 and J is TRBJ1-4, with TRBD1 matching over 8 bases. CDR1 and CDR2 (germline): DFQATT, SNEGSKA (reference sequence). Losses at the gene ends were 6 bases for V and 5 bases for J; bases not matched to a gene: 2. There are 12 residues in the CDR3. The CDR3 bases are TGCAGTGCACAGGGGGGAAATGAAAAACTGTTTTTT. Translation: CSAQGGNEKLFF.

The DNA for the CDR3 is TGTGCCAGCAGCTTAGAAACGGGACAGGGTAATGAGCAGTTCTTC. Translated: CASSLETGQGNEQFF. The chain combines TRBV7-9 with TRBJ2-1; 9 bases align to TRBD1. V shed 1 base and J 7 bases; nucleotides not matched to a gene: 5. This CDR3 has 15 amino acids. Germline CDR1 SEHNR, CDR2 FQNEAQ (reference sequence). Drawing the rest from reference TRBV7-9 and TRBJ2-1, the complete variable domain is DTGVSQNPRHKITKRGQNVTFRCDPISEHNRLYWYRQTLGQGPEFLTYFQNEAQLEKSRLLSDRFSAERPKGSFSTLEIQRTEQGDSAMYLCASSLETGQGNEQFFGPGTRLTVL.

The chain carries TRBV2 and TRBJ1-2, with TRBD1 as a possible D gene (5 bases). Trimming pared 7 bases from V and 4 bases from J, leaving 13 bases between. Germline CDR1 is SNHLY and CDR2 is FYNNEI. There are 13 residues in the CDR3. CDR3 in amino acids: CASKTGEGYGYTF. The CDR3 DNA is TGTGCCAGCAAAACGGGGGAGGGCTATGGCTACACCTTC.

This chain links TRBV29-1 with TRBJ2-3, with TRBD2 matching over 7 bases. J gave up 5 bases and V 4 bases, and 9 bases lay outside the gene matches. CDR1 is SQVTM and CDR2 is ANQGSEA in the germline V gene. The CDR3 is 14 amino acids. In DNA form, the CDR3 reads TGCAGCGTTGGAGCCCTTATAGCGGGAGATACGCAGTATTTT. This codes for CSVGALIAGDTQYF.

V usage is TRBV4-1 and J usage is TRBJ1-1; 8 bases fit TRBD1. Germline V gene data show CDR1 as MGHRA and CDR2 as YSYEKL. The CDR3 loop spans 19 amino acids. The junction had 20 bases not matched to a gene; V was cut back by 2 bases and J by 6 bases. This CDR3 is CASSQSPDRGGLGGAEAFF. CDR3 nucleotide sequence: TGCGCCAGCAGCCAAAGCCCCGACAGGGGAGGGCTCGGAGGTGCTGAAGCTTTCTTT.